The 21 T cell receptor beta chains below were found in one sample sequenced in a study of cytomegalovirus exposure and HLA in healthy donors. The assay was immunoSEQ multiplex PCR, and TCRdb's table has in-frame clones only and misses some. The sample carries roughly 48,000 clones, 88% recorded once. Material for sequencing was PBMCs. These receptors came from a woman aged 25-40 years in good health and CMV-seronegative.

The DNA of the CDR3 is TGTGCCAGCAGCTTAGATTCGGGTCCCGGAAGAGTTCAAGAGACCCAGTACTTC. Its translation is CASSLDSGPGRVQETQYF. The genes are TRBV5-6 and TRBJ2-5, with no clear D. In germline, CDR1 is SGHDT, CDR2 YYEEEE. The CDR3 has 18 amino acids. The V gene lost 2 bases and the J gene lost 2 bases, with 22 bases spanning the gap.

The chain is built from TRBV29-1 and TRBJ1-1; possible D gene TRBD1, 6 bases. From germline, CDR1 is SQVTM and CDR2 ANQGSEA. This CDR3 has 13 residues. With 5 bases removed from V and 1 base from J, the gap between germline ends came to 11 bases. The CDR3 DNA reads TGCAGCGTTCCAGGGGTCGGGAACACTGAAGCTTTCTTT. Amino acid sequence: CSVPGVGNTEAFF.

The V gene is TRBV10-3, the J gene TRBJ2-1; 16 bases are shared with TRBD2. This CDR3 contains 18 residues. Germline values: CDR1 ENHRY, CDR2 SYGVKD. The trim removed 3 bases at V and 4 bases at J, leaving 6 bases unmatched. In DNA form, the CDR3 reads TGTGCCATCAGTGATATTCCGGGACTAGCGGGAGGGTACAATGAGCAGTTCTTC. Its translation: CAISDIPGLAGGYNEQFF.

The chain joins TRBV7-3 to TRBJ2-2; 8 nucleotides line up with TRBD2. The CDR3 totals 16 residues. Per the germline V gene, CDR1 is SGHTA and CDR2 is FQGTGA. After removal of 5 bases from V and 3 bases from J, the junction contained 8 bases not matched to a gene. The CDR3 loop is CASSAAAGADTGELFF. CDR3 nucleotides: TGTGCCAGCAGCGCAGCAGCGGGAGCGGACACCGGGGAGCTGTTTTTT.

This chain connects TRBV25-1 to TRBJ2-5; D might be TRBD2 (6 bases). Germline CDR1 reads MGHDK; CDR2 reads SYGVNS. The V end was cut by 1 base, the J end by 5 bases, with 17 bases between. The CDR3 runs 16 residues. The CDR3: CASSEWVLRGFETQYF. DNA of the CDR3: TGTGCCAGCAGTGAATGGGTTTTGCGGGGCTTTGAGACCCAGTACTTC.

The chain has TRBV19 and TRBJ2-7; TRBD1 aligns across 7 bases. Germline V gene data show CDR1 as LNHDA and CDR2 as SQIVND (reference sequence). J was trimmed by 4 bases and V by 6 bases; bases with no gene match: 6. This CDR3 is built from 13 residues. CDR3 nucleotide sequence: TGTGCCAGTAGCCTGACAGGGCTGTACGAGCAGTACTTC. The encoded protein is CASSLTGLYEQYF.

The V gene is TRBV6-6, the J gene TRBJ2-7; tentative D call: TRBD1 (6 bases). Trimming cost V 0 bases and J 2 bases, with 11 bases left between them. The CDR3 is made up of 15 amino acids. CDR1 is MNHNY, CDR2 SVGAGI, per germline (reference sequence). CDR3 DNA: TGTGCCAGCAGTTACTCGGGGGACACTCCCTACGAGCAGTACTTC. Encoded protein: CASSYSGDTPYEQYF.

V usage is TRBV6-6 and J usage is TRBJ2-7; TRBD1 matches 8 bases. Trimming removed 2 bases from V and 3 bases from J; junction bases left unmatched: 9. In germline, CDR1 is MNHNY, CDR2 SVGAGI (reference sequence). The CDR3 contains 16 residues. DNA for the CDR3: TGTGCCAGCAGTTACGCCGACAGGGGCCTGCTCTACGAGCAGTACTTC. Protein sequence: CASSYADRGLLYEQYF.

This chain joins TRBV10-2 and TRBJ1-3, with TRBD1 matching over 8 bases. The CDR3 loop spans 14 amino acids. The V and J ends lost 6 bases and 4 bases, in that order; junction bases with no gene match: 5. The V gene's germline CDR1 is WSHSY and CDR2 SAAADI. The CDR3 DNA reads TGCGCCAGCAGCGCAGGGGGCGGAGGAAACACCATATATTTT. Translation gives CASSAGGGGNTIYF.

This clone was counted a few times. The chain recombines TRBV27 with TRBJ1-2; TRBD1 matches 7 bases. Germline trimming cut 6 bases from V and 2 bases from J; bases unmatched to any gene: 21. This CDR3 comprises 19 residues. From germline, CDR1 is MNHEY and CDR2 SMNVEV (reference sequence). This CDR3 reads CASSFSRLGAGTENYGYTF. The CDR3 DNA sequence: TGTGCCAGCAGCTTCAGCCGCCTGGGAGCCGGGACAGAGAACTATGGCTACACCTTC.

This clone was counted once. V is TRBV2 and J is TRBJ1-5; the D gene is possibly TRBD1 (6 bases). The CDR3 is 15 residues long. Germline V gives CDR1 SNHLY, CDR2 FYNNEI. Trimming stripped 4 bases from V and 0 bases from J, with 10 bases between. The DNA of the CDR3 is TGTGCCAGCAGTGGACAGGCCCGTAGCAATCAGCCCCAGCATTTT. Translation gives CASSGQARSNQPQHF.

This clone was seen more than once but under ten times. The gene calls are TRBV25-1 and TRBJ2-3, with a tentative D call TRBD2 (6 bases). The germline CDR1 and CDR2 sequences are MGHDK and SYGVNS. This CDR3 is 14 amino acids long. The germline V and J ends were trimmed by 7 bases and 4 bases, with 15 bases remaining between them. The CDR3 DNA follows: TGTGCCAGCACCAAAACGGGGGTTTCAGATACGCAGTATTTT. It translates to CASTKTGVSDTQYF.

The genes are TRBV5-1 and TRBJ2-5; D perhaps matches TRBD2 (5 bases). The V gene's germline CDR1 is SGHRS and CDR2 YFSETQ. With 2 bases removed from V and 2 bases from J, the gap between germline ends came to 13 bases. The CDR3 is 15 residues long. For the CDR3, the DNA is TGCGCCAGCAGCTTAGCAAGCGGTATACAAGAGACCCAGTACTTC. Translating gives CASSLASGIQETQYF.

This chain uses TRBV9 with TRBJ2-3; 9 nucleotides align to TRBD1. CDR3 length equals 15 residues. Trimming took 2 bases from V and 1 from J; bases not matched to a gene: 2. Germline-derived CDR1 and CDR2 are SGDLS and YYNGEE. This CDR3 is CASSVRDRGTDTQYF. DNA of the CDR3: TGTGCCAGCAGCGTCCGGGACAGGGGCACAGATACGCAGTATTTT.

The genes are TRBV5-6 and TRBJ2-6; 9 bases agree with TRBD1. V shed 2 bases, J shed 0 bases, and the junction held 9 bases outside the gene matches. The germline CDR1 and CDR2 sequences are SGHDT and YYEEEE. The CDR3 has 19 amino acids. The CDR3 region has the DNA TGTGCCAGCAGCTTAGATGGACAGGGGCGAAGCTCTGGGGCCAACGTCCTGACTTTC. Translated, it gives CASSLDGQGRSSGANVLTF.

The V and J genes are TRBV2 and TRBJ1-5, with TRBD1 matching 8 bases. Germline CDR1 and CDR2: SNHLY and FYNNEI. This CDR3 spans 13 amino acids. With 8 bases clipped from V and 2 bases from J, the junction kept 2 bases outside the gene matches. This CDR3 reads CASGQGGNQPQHF. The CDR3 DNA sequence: TGTGCCAGCGGACAGGGAGGCAATCAGCCCCAGCATTTT.

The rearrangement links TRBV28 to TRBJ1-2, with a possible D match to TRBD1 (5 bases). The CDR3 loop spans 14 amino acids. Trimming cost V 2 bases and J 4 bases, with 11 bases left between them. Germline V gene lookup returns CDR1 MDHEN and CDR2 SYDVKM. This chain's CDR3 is CASSLGARVYGYTF. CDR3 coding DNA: TGTGCCAGCAGTTTAGGGGCCAGGGTCTATGGCTACACCTTC.

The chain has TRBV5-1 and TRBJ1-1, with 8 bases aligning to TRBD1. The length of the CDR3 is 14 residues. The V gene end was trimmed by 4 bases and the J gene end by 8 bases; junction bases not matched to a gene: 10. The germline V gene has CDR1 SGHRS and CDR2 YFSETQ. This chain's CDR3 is CASSNTGGVTEAFF. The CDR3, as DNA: TGCGCCAGCAGCAACACAGGGGGGGTGACGGAAGCTTTCTTT.

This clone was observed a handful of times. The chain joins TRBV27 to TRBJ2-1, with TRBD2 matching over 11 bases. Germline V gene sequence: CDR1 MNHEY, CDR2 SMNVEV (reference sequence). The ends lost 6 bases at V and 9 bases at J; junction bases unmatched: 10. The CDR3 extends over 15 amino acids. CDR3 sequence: CASRILAGVMVEQFF. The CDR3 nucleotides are TGTGCCAGCAGAATACTAGCGGGAGTGATGGTTGAGCAGTTCTTC.

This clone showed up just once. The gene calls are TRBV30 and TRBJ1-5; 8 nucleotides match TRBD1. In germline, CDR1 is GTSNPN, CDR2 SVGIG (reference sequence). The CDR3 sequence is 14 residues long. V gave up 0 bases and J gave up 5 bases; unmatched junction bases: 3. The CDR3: CAWSVRRGHQPQHF. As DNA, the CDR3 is TGTGCCTGGAGTGTACGCAGGGGGCATCAGCCCCAGCATTTT.

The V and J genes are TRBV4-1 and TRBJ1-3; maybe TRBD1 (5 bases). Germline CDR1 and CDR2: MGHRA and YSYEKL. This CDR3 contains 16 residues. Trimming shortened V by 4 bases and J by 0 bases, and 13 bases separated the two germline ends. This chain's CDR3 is CASSPGWGSSGNTIYF. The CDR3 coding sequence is TGCGCCAGCAGCCCGGGTTGGGGCAGCTCTGGAAACACCATATATTTT.